The next 6 T cell receptor beta chains were all read from a single sample in a study of breast tumors, draining lymph nodes, adjacent tissues. Breast cancer patients provided tissue from their axillary draining lymph nodes. In TCRdb, the multiplex PCR reads were re-called with MiXCR into one record per CDR3 protein. The sample lists under 150,000 distinct CDR3 sequences; 20% to 25% were seen once. The sequenced material came from axillary lymph node tissue. The receptors stem from a female donor with breast cancer. Some clones in this sample may be carry-over from other donors' samples.

This clonotype was seen ten or more times. This sequence joins TRBV6-1 and TRBJ2-7, with 7 bases identical to TRBD1. Per germline, CDR1 MNHNS and CDR2 SASEGT. The CDR3 has 15 amino acids. V gave up 4 bases and J gave up 4 bases; unmatched junction bases: 10. The CDR3 region has the DNA TGTGCCAGCAGTGTAGAGGGAAGGGGGCGGTACGAGCAGTACTTC. Residues: CASSVEGRGRYEQYF.

With regard to this clonotype: A much larger clone sits a single nucleotide away, making a read error possible. The V and J genes are TRBV6-6 and TRBJ1-6; D gene ambiguous. Looked up from germline, CDR1 is MNHNY and CDR2 is SVGAGI (reference sequence). Trimming shortened V by 6 bases and J by 0 bases, and 15 bases separated the two germline ends. The CDR3 covers 17 residues. The CDR3 sequence: CASSDPSGGSYNSPLHF. CDR3 nucleotides: TGTGCCAGCAGCGACCCCTCGGGCGGCTCCTATAATTCACCCCTCCACTTT.

To note about this clonotype: One base away lies a much larger clone, so this may be a sequencing read error. The chain combines TRBV15 with TRBJ1-5, with 11 bases matching TRBD1. Germline lookup yields CDR1 LNHNV and CDR2 YYDKDF (reference sequence). The CDR3 is made up of 15 amino acids. V was clipped by 4 bases and J by 7 bases; unmatched bases: 6. The CDR3 DNA reads as TGTGCCACCAGCATGGGACAGGGGGTCGGGCAGCCCCAGCATTTT. It encodes CATSMGQGVGQPQHF.

The CDR3 protein is CASSLRGTSVSYEQYF. The CDR3 coding sequence is TGTGCCAGCTCACTACGGGGGACTAGCGTCTCCTACGAGCAGTACTTC. The chain has TRBV18 and TRBJ2-7; 10 bases map to TRBD2. The V gene end was trimmed by 4 bases and the J gene end by 0 bases; junction bases not matched to a gene: 6. In germline, CDR1 is KGHSH, CDR2 LQKENI. The length of the CDR3 is 16 residues.

Many counts were recorded for this clonotype. This chain uses TRBV4-2 with TRBJ2-1; 14 bases align to TRBD2. Unmatched junction bases numbered 6, after V lost 0 bases and J lost 8 bases. Germline CDR1 is LGHNA and CDR2 is YNFKEQ. The CDR3 is 17 residues long. CDR3 DNA sequence: TGTGCCAGCAGCCAAGATTGGACTAGCGGGAGGATCTATGAGCAGTTCTTC. It translates to CASSQDWTSGRIYEQFF.

This clonotype has at least ten counts. The chain joins TRBV6-5 to TRBJ2-1, with 12 bases matching TRBD2. This CDR3 spans 16 amino acids. Per germline, CDR1 MNHEY and CDR2 SVGAGI. After removal of 9 bases from V and 4 bases from J, the junction contained 10 bases not matched to a gene. CDR3 loop: CASRGKTSGSYNEQFF. CDR3 DNA sequence: TGTGCCAGTAGGGGTAAGACTAGCGGGAGTTACAATGAGCAGTTCTTC.